Following are 26 T cell receptor beta chains from one sample sequenced in a study of shared clonotypes between healthy human individuals (dated by TCRdb to the early 2020s). The library was made by the immunoSEQ multiplex PCR assay. Here the immuneACCESS table is served through TCRdb, limited to in-frame sequences with V and J called. Missing clones are a known gap in these copies; in checked studies unresolved V genes cover under half, and the rest lacks a known reason. Present in this sample are approximately 590,000 clones, nearly 97% of which were seen just once. The leading ten clones occupy 0.09% to 0.13% of the sample. CD8 naive samples were obtained by positive selection for CCR7 among CD45RO-negative cells, yielding a CD45RA+CCR7+ population from which TemRA cells were excluded. Sequencing was done on a sample of naive CD8+ T cells sorted from blood. Taken with the paper, the label for cell subset or site translates to: CD45RA+CCR7+. Receptors were obtained from a woman under 40 in good health.

The chain employs TRBV5-1 and TRBJ1-2, with 7 bases aligning to TRBD1. The junction had 11 bases not matched to a gene; V was cut back by 3 bases and J by 6 bases. Looked up from germline, CDR1 is SGHRS and CDR2 is YFSETQ. The CDR3 has 15 residues. Written as DNA, the CDR3 is TGCGCCAGCAGCTGGCTAACGGGACAGTATCATGGCTACACCTTC. This encodes CASSWLTGQYHGYTF.

V and J are TRBV19 and TRBJ2-7; 7 positions match TRBD1. Germline loops: CDR1 LNHDA, CDR2 SQIVND (reference sequence). The CDR3 has 13 amino acids. After removal of 10 bases from V and 3 bases from J, the junction contained 9 bases not matched to a gene. This chain's CDR3 is CATSLGQNYEQYF. CDR3 nucleotide sequence: TGTGCCACTTCCTTGGGACAGAACTACGAGCAGTACTTC.

This chain connects TRBV5-4 to TRBJ2-7, with 11 bases that match TRBD2. The germline V gene has CDR1 SGHNT and CDR2 YYREEE (reference sequence). V gave up 4 bases and J gave up 5 bases; unmatched junction bases: 8. The length of the CDR3 is 15 residues. The CDR3 is CASSARLAGSDEQYF. CDR3 coding DNA: TGTGCCAGCAGCGCGAGACTAGCGGGAAGCGACGAGCAGTACTTC.

The chain links TRBV4-1 to TRBJ2-3; 9 bases align to TRBD2. Germline V gene data show CDR1 as MGHRA and CDR2 as YSYEKL. CDR3 length: 16 amino acids. Germline trimming cut 3 bases from V and 2 bases from J; bases unmatched to any gene: 6. The CDR3 spells CASSQGREGPTDTQYF. The CDR3 coding sequence is TGCGCCAGCAGCCAGGGGCGGGAGGGCCCCACAGATACGCAGTATTTT.

This clone appeared once. The chain carries TRBV10-2 and TRBJ2-7; 10 positions agree with TRBD2. V was pared by 9 bases and J by 0 bases, with 8 bases of the junction left unmatched. CDR3 size: 15 residues. CDR1 is WSHSY, CDR2 SAAADI, per germline. In DNA, the CDR3 is TGCGCCAGTACTGGAGGGACTAGCGTCTCCTACGAGCAGTACTTC. Its protein is CASTGGTSVSYEQYF.

The chain recombines TRBV7-9 with TRBJ2-5; possibly TRBD1 or TRBD2 for D (6 bases each). The DNA end is a closer match to TRBJ2-7, so the J assignment may be wrong. Germline V gene lookup returns CDR1 SEHNR and CDR2 FQNEAQ (reference sequence). The CDR3 extends over 15 amino acids. Here the CDR3 DNA reads TGTGCCAGCAGCACCTACCAACAGGGAGGCTACGAGCAGTACTTC. It codes for CASSTYQQGGYEQYF.

This rearrangement joins TRBV5-1 to TRBJ2-1, with TRBD2 matching 7 bases. Germline lookup yields CDR1 SGHRS and CDR2 YFSETQ. This CDR3 comprises 15 residues. V shed 2 bases, J shed 1 base, and the junction held 3 bases outside the gene matches. CDR3 coding DNA: TGCGCCAGCAGCTTAGCGGGACCGTCCTACAATGAGCAGTTCTTC. This codes for CASSLAGPSYNEQFF.

The chain combines TRBV5-4 with TRBJ2-3; TRBD2 matches at 9 bases. The CDR3 totals 17 residues. With V trimmed by 0 bases and J by 4 bases, 9 bases remained unmatched. The V gene's germline CDR1 is SGHNT and CDR2 YYREEE (reference sequence). In nucleotides, the CDR3 is TGTGCCAGCAGCTTGGGGGTAGCGGGAGTTATTGCAGATACGCAGTATTTT. It is translated as CASSLGVAGVIADTQYF.

The V gene is TRBV28, the J gene TRBJ1-4; no definite D call. Germline values: CDR1 MDHEN, CDR2 SYDVKM. V was cut by 3 bases and J by 0 bases, with 8 bases left in between. The CDR3 runs 15 residues. The CDR3: CASSLATATNEKLFF. In DNA form, the CDR3 reads TGTGCCAGCAGTTTGGCGACTGCAACTAATGAAAAACTGTTTTTT. Filled out from reference TRBV28 and TRBJ1-4, the complete variable domain reads DVKVTQSSRYLVKRTGEKVFLECVQDMDHENMFWYRQDPGLGLRLIYFSYDVKMKEKGDIPEGYSVSREKKERFSLILESASTNQTSMYLCASSLATATNEKLFFGSGTQLSVL.

The chain carries TRBV4-1 and TRBJ2-1; D gene uncertain. CDR3 length: 15 amino acids. Germline loops: CDR1 MGHRA, CDR2 YSYEKL. V lost 0 bases and J 5 bases, leaving 11 bases between the germline ends. The CDR3 DNA reads TGCGCCAGCAGCCAAGAACCTGCGAGAAACAATGAGCAGTTCTTC. Translated, it gives CASSQEPARNNEQFF.

This clone showed up just once. The V and J genes are TRBV13 and TRBJ1-3; D is undetermined. V was cut by 1 base and J by 8 bases, with 6 bases left in between. From germline, CDR1 is PRHDT and CDR2 FYEKMQ (reference sequence). The CDR3 sequence is 12 residues long. CDR3 DNA sequence: TGTGCCAGCAGCTTAGAGAGGGACACCATATATTTT. It encodes CASSLERDTIYF.

The CDR3 spells CASSEPAGVANYGYTF. As DNA, the CDR3 is TGTGCCAGCAGTGAGCCCGCCGGGGTGGCTAACTATGGCTACACCTTC. This rearrangement joins TRBV2 to TRBJ1-2; D uncertain. CDR3 length equals 16 residues. V was pared by 3 bases and J by 0 bases, with 14 bases between. Germline V lookup: CDR1 SNHLY, CDR2 FYNNEI.

This chain connects TRBV2 to TRBJ2-1, with TRBD2 identical over 9 bases. The trim removed 2 bases at V and 7 bases at J, leaving 9 bases unmatched. Germline V lookup: CDR1 SNHLY, CDR2 FYNNEI. There are 16 residues in the CDR3. The CDR3 DNA follows: TGTGCCAGCAGTGAACGGCTAGCGGGGTCGGGGAATGAGCAGTTCTTC. Protein: CASSERLAGSGNEQFF.

V usage is TRBV10-1 and J usage is TRBJ2-1; 11 positions match TRBD2. CDR3 length equals 16 residues. CDR1 is WNHNN and CDR2 is SYGVQD in the germline V gene (reference sequence). The V and J ends lost 5 bases and 6 bases, in that order; junction bases with no gene match: 9. Here the CDR3 DNA reads TGCGCCAGCAGTTCGCTACTAGCGGGAGTGGGCAATGAGCAGTTCTTC. Translating it yields CASSSLLAGVGNEQFF.

This chain connects TRBV10-3 to TRBJ2-7; TRBD2 matches 11 bases. Germline V gene sequence: CDR1 ENHRY, CDR2 SYGVKD. Unmatched junction bases numbered 6, after V lost 6 bases and J lost 2 bases. This CDR3 comprises 15 residues. As DNA, the CDR3 is TGTGCCATCAGACCGGGACTAGCGGTTCCCTACGAGCAGTACTTC. Translating it yields CAIRPGLAVPYEQYF.

DNA for the CDR3: TGTGCCAGCAGCTTGGCAGGACTGACTCCCTACGAGCAGTACTTC. It yields the protein CASSLAGLTPYEQYF. The chain recombines TRBV5-8 with TRBJ2-7; perhaps TRBD2 as D (5 bases). This CDR3 spans 15 amino acids. V was pared by 0 bases and J by 2 bases, with 12 bases between. Germline V lookup: CDR1 SGHTS, CDR2 YDEGEE.

This sequence joins TRBV7-7 and TRBJ2-2, with TRBD1 matching over 8 bases. V lost 6 bases and J lost 4; bases outside the gene matches: 7. Germline CDR1 SSHAT, CDR2 FNYEAQ (reference sequence). The length of the CDR3 is 15 residues. As DNA, the CDR3 is TGTGCCAGCAGTCCGAAGGGACAGGCCACCGGGGAGCTGTTTTTT. Amino acid sequence: CASSPKGQATGELFF.

This clone came up a few times. The chain combines TRBV7-6 with TRBJ2-7; 7 bases fit TRBD2. With V trimmed by 5 bases and J by 7 bases, 2 bases remained unmatched. The CDR3 loop spans 11 amino acids. The germline gives CDR1 SGHVS, CDR2 FNYEAQ. The DNA of the CDR3 is TGTGCCAGCAGCCCGGGGGGAGAGCAGTACTTC. Its translation: CASSPGGEQYF.

About this clone: Other DNA sequences from this sample encode an identical CDR3 as well. The rearrangement links TRBV6-5 to TRBJ1-1; the D is unclear. V was cut by 4 bases and J by 2 bases, with 8 bases left in between. The germline V gene has CDR1 MNHEY and CDR2 SVGAGI. The CDR3 is 13 residues long. The CDR3 DNA follows: TGTGCCAGCAGTTTGACACCTAACACTGAAGCTTTCTTT. This codes for CASSLTPNTEAFF.

This clone was detected once. The chain has TRBV2 and TRBJ2-7, with D maybe TRBD2 (5 bases). The germline CDR1 and CDR2 sequences are SNHLY and FYNNEI. Trimming left V 4 bases short and J 3 bases short, with 7 bases between. CDR3 length equals 12 residues. CDR3 loop: CASSAGVYEQYF. In nucleotides, the CDR3 is TGTGCCAGCAGTGCCGGGGTCTACGAGCAGTACTTC. The full variable domain, its missing parts supplied by reference TRBV2 and TRBJ2-7, is EPEVTQTPSHQVTQMGQEVILRCVPISNHLYFYWYRQILGQKVEFLVSFYNNEISEKSEIFDDQFSVERPDGSNFTLKIRSTKLEDSAMYFCASSAGVYEQYFGPGTRLTVT.

The rearrangement uses TRBV7-2 and TRBJ2-3, with 8 bases lining up with TRBD2. V gave up 4 bases and J gave up 4 bases; unmatched junction bases: 7. There are 15 residues in the CDR3. CDR1 and CDR2 (germline): SGHTA, FQGNSA. This CDR3 reads CASSYTTGGADTQYF. The DNA of the CDR3 is TGTGCCAGCAGCTACACCACCGGGGGGGCAGATACGCAGTATTTT.

The genes are TRBV6-5 and TRBJ2-1; 9 bases align to TRBD1. Germline CDR1 reads MNHEY; CDR2 reads SVGAGI. The ends lost 6 bases at V and 4 bases at J; junction bases unmatched: 7. The CDR3 contains 15 residues. DNA of the CDR3: TGTGCCAGCAGCGCCCCCGGGACAGGGTACAATGAGCAGTTCTTC. Translation gives CASSAPGTGYNEQFF.

V gene TRBV7-9 combines with J gene TRBJ2-4; maybe TRBD2 (5 bases). CDR3 length: 15 residues. Germline V gene sequence: CDR1 SEHNR, CDR2 FQNEAQ (reference sequence). Trimming shortened V by 5 bases and J by 5 bases, and 16 bases separated the two germline ends. CDR3: CASSPAPTTQNIQYF. As DNA, the CDR3 is TGTGCCAGCAGCCCCGCGCCGACTACGCAAAACATTCAGTACTTC.

The chain combines TRBV28 with TRBJ1-1, with D possibly being TRBD1 (5 bases). The CDR3 consists of 14 residues. The V gene's germline CDR1 is MDHEN and CDR2 SYDVKM. The V and J ends lost 3 bases and 3 bases respectively, with 11 bases between them. CDR3 region: CASSFRAGYTEAFF. The CDR3 DNA reads TGTGCCAGCAGTTTCAGGGCAGGGTACACTGAAGCTTTCTTT.

This sequence joins TRBV2 and TRBJ2-5; D unresolved. With the DNA end fitting TRBJ2-7 better, the J assignment may be wrong. Looked up from germline, CDR1 is SNHLY and CDR2 is FYNNEI. CDR3 length: 13 amino acids. CDR3 in amino acids: CASSATERYEQYF. CDR3 nucleotides: TGTGCCAGCAGTGCGACGGAGCGCTACGAGCAGTACTTC.

The chain is built from TRBV13 and TRBJ2-3; TRBD2 might be the D (5 bases). Trimming removed 5 bases from V and 4 bases from J, with 13 bases in between. The CDR3 has 14 amino acids. CDR1 PRHDT and CDR2 FYEKMQ come from the germline V gene (reference sequence). In DNA, the CDR3 is TGTGCCAGCAGCACTAGTTTGGCGGCAGATACGCAGTATTTT. As protein: CASSTSLAADTQYF.